These 6 T cell receptor beta chains share one sample of origin, sequenced in a study of cytomegalovirus exposure and HLA in healthy donors. This PCR relied on a set of 60 Vbeta primers and 13 Jbeta primers. The data were produced by immunoSEQ multiplex PCR, yet TCRdb's version contains in-frame clones alone and is incomplete. The sample records about 200,000 clones, around 78% being singletons. The sequenced material came from PBMCs. The receptors stem from a woman in her 30s in good health and CMV-seropositive.

The CDR3 DNA follows: TGTGCCAGCAGTTACGGGGGACAGGGGTTCTACGAGCAGTACTTC. Translating gives CASSYGGQGFYEQYF. This sequence joins TRBV6-6 and TRBJ2-7, with 10 positions matching TRBD1. The V segment lost 2 bases and the J segment 3 bases; nucleotides outside the gene matches: 4. Looked up from germline, CDR1 is MNHNY and CDR2 is SVGAGI (reference sequence). CDR3 size: 15 residues.

This chain joins TRBV5-6 and TRBJ1-1; the D is unclear. CDR3 size: 14 residues. Trimming took 2 bases from V and 0 from J, leaving 8 bases between them. The germline gives CDR1 SGHDT, CDR2 YYEEEE. The CDR3 protein is CASSFPKMNTEAFF. CDR3 DNA: TGTGCCAGCAGCTTTCCTAAGATGAACACTGAAGCTTTCTTT.

The V call is TRBV28, the J call TRBJ2-2; 7 positions match TRBD1. Germline V gene data show CDR1 as MDHEN and CDR2 as SYDVKM. V lost 8 bases and J lost 2; bases outside the gene matches: 5. The CDR3 extends over 14 amino acids. CDR3 DNA sequence: TGTGCCAGCGCCGGGACAGCTAACACCGGGGAGCTGTTTTTT. It is translated as CASAGTANTGELFF.

The chain couples TRBV11-2 to TRBJ1-3; TRBD1 matches 7 bases. The ends lost 7 bases at V and 0 bases at J; junction bases unmatched: 6. Germline V CDR1 and CDR2: SGHAT, FQNNGV. The length of the CDR3 is 15 residues. In DNA form, the CDR3 reads TGTGCCAGCACCTGGACAGGTGTCTCTGGAAACACCATATATTTT. Translation gives CASTWTGVSGNTIYF.

This clone was counted a few times. The rearrangement uses TRBV27 and TRBJ1-4; perhaps TRBD1 as D (5 bases). The CDR3 is made up of 17 amino acids. Germline V gives CDR1 MNHEY, CDR2 SMNVEV (reference sequence). V was shortened by 4 bases and J by 2 bases, with 17 bases between the two germline ends. The CDR3 nucleotides read TGTGCCAGCAGTTCCCCATCCGCGGGGCCGACTAATGAAAAACTGTTTTTT. Its protein product is CASSSPSAGPTNEKLFF. The complete variable domain, with remaining parts taken from reference TRBV27 and TRBJ1-4, reads EAQVTQNPRYLITVTGKKLTVTCSQNMNHEYMSWYRQDPGLGLRQIYYSMNVEVTDKGDVPEGYKVSRKEKRNFPLILESPSPNQTSLYFCASSSPSAGPTNEKLFFGSGTQLSVL.

This chain joins TRBV5-4 and TRBJ1-1; 7 bases align to TRBD1. After removal of 4 bases from V and 4 bases from J, the junction contained 4 bases not matched to a gene. Germline assignment: CDR1 SGHNT and CDR2 YYREEE (reference sequence). CDR3 size: 13 residues. The CDR3 DNA reads TGTGCCAGCAGCAAGAAGGGGGCCACTGAAGCTTTCTTT. As protein: CASSKKGATEAFF.